The entry below gives a single TCR beta chain sequence along with its context. Assay used: immunoSEQ multiplex PCR; TCRdb lists only in-frame clones, some missing. The sample carries under 20,000 clones, 70% recorded once. Treatment noted: randomized to nivolumab then ipilimumab (arm A) or the reverse (arm B). Patients had received no earlier DNA-damaging chemotherapy. From thawed PBMCs, live CD3+CD8+ cells negative for CD19 and CD56 were sorted. This sample is part of a study of sequential checkpoint blockade in melanoma. Study-level background: After both sequences, patients received maintenance nivolumab.

The CDR3 has 11 amino acids. Germline lookup yields CDR1 SQVTM and CDR2 ANQGSEA. The V and J ends lost 8 bases and 7 bases respectively, with 12 bases between them. This chain links TRBV29-1 with TRBJ2-1; D perhaps matches TRBD1 (6 bases). The sample in question was CD8+ T cells sorted from blood (inferred from file names), obtained from a patient given nivolumab and ipilimumab in sequence. The sequence came from a human donor with melanoma. CDR3 nucleotides: TGCAGCCCTGGGGGCCTTAATGAGCAGTTCTTC. Its protein product is CSPGGLNEQFF.